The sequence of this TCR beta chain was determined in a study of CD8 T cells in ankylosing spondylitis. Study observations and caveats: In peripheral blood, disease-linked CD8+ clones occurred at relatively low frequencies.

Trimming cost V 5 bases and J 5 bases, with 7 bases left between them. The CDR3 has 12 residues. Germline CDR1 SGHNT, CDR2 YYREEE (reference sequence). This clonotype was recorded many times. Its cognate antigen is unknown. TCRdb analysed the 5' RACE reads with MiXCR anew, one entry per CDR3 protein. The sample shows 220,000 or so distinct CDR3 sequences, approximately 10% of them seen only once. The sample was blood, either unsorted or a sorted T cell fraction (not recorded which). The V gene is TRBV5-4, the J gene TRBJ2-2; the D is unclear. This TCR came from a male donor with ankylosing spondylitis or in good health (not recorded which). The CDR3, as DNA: TGTGCCAGCAGTTACCCAACCGGGGAGCTGTTTTTT. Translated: CASSYPTGELFF. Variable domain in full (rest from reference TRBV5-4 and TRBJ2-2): ETGVTQSPTHLIKTRGQQVTLRCSSQSGHNTVSWYQQALGQGPQFIFQYYREEENGRGNFPPRFSGLQFPNYSSELNVNALELDDSALYLCASSYPTGELFFGEGSRLTVL.